The clone carrying this T cell receptor beta chain was recorded many times. Its target is not known. This specimen comes from a study of molecular identifiers for immune sequencing clone quantification. The study's findings and limits: Spike-in Jurkat TCR RNA from a single cell reportedly registered among 950,000 to 1,000,000 naive cells. It was shown that clones above 20 RNA copies held over 99% of effector molecules, but under 1% in naive cells.

CDR3 length: 14 residues. CDR1 and CDR2 from the germline V gene are SEHNR and FQNEAQ (reference sequence). V shed 2 bases and J shed 2 bases, with 10 bases lying between them. Libraries of naive CD8 cells were prepared from 20,000 to 1,000,000 sorted cells using 10%, 30% or 50% RNA. Both previously described methods and listed TCR primers were employed to make bulk TCR libraries. Via MiXCR, TCRdb re-called the PCR reads, giving one row per CDR3 protein. The sample yields about 640,000 distinct CDR3 sequences, about 20% seen once. V is TRBV7-9 and J is TRBJ2-7; D remains unclear. The clonotype was recovered from a human donor in good health. Some libraries in this study had Jurkat cell RNA spiked in. Sequenced: naive CD8+ T cells from blood, with Jurkat cell RNA spiked in. Regarding subset: FACS-sorted CD8+CD4-CCR7+CD45RA+ naive T cells. CDR3 in DNA: TGTGCCAGCAGCTTAATCGGCAGAGCCTACGAGCAGTACTTC. Translated: CASSLIGRAYEQYF.